The T cell receptor beta chain described here comes from a study of CXCR3-negative and CXCR3-positive naive CD8 T cells. Study observations and caveats: Naive CXCR3-positive cells had TRB CDR3s more hydrophobic than those of CXCR3-negative naive cells. Naive CXCR3-negative cells resembled naive CXCR3-positive cells in TRBV-TRBJ usage; memory cells differed.

Turning to this clonotype: What it binds is unknown.

CDR3 length equals 14 residues. CDR1 is MDHEN, CDR2 SYDVKM, per germline. Carrying UMI labels, the TRB cDNA libraries were prepared through 5' RACE. No DNA is given; TCRdb re-called the 5' RACE reads and lists each CDR3 protein once. The repertoire table contains roughly 7,300 distinct CDR3 sequences. The chain combines TRBV28 with TRBJ2-1; TCRdb's D call of TRBD2 is untestable without DNA. The specimen sequenced was naive CXCR3+ CD8+ T cells from blood. Subset reported: CD45RO-CCR7+CD27+CD95- naive CD8+ T cells expressing CXCR3 (TNR3+). The receptor was isolated from a human donor in good health. Some clones in this sample may be carry-over from other donors' samples. CDR3 residues: CASRTLALYNEQFF.